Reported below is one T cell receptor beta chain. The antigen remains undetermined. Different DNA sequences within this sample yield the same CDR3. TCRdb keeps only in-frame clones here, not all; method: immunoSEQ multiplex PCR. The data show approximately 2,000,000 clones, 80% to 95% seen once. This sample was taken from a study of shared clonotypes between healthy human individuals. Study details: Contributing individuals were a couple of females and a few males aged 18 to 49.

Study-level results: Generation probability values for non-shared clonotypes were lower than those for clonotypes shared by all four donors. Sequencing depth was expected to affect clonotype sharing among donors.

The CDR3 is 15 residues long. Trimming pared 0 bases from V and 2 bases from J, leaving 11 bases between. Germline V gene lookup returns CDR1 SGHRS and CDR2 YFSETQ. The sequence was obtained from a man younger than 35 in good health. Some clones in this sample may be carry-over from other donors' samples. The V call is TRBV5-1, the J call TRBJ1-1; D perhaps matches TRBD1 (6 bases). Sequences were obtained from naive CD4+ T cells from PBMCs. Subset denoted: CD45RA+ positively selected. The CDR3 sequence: CASSLGGGLNTEAFF. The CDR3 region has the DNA TGCGCCAGCAGCTTGGGAGGGGGGCTTAACACTGAAGCTTTCTTT.